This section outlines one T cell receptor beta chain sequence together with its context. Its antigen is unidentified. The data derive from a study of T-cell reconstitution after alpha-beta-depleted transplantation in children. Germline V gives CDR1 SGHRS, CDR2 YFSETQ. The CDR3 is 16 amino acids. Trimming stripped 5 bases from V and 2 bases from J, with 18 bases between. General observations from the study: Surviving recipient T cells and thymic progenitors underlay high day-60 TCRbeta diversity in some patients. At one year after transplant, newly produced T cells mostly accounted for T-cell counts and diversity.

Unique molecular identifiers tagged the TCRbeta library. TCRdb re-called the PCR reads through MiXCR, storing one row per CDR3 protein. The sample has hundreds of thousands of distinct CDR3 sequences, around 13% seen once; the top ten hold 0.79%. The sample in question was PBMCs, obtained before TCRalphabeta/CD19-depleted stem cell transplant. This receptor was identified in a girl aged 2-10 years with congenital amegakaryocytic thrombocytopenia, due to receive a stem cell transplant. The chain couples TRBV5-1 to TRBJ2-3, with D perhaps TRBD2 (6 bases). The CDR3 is CASSPGLARDTDTQYF. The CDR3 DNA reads TGCGCCAGCAGTCCTGGGCTAGCGAGAGACACAGATACGCAGTATTTT.